This T cell receptor (beta chain) was recorded in a study of response to subunit inactivated influenza vaccine. This CDR3 spans 14 amino acids. V was trimmed by 1 base and J by 6 bases, leaving 10 bases between them. Germline V gene lookup returns CDR1 LGHDT and CDR2 YNNKEL (reference sequence). This clonotype was seen a handful of times. TCRdb redid the calling of the RT-PCR reads with MiXCR, one entry per CDR3 protein. The table has hundreds of thousands of distinct CDR3 sequences, about 25% seen once; the top ten hold around 1.8%. The chain couples TRBV3-1 to TRBJ2-1; no definite D call. The sample was CD4+ T cells sorted from PBMCs, taken less than 6 days after vaccination. This sequence originates from a man aged 50-60 years who received an inactivated influenza vaccine. CDR3: CASSQGRLVNEQFF. CDR3 nucleotides: TGTGCCAGCAGCCAAGGTAGGCTAGTCAATGAGCAGTTCTTC.